These 4 T cell receptor beta chains originate from one sample sequenced in a study of blood T cell repertoires in COVID-19. TCRdb's copy holds only in-frame clones and misses some; the assay was immunoSEQ multiplex PCR. The sample records 200,000 to 300,000 clones, roughly 91% being singletons. Sequenced: PBMCs or T cells enriched from blood (not recorded which). Receptors were obtained from a man between 35 and 55 years old who had recovered from COVID-19.

The chain couples TRBV6-4 to TRBJ1-6; TRBD1 matches 10 bases. The CDR3 runs 13 residues. Germline CDR1 and CDR2: MRHNA and SNTAGT. Trimming removed 6 bases from V and 8 bases from J; junction bases left unmatched: 1. CDR3 region: CASSGTGDSPLHF. The CDR3 DNA is TGTGCCAGCAGCGGGACAGGGGATTCACCCCTCCACTTT.

DNA of the CDR3: TGCGCCAGCAGAACAGGGTTTAACGAGCAGTACTTC. It is translated as CASRTGFNEQYF. V usage is TRBV10-2 and J usage is TRBJ2-7; TRBD1 is a possible D gene (6 bases). Germline loops: CDR1 WSHSY, CDR2 SAAADI. Trimming cost V 6 bases and J 5 bases, with 11 bases left between them. The CDR3 spans 12 residues.

The rearrangement joins TRBV2 to TRBJ2-3; 9 bases match TRBD2. CDR3 size: 16 residues. Trimming cost V 7 bases and J 4 bases; bases outside gene matches: 12. Germline lookup yields CDR1 SNHLY and CDR2 FYNNEI. In DNA, the CDR3 is TGTGCCAGCAAGGCGGGGGGGCTAGGAACAGCAGATACGCAGTATTTT. It translates to CASKAGGLGTADTQYF.

The J gene is TRBJ1-2, the V gene TRBV5-1, with a weak D call TRBD1 (5 bases). The CDR3 contains 17 residues. Trimming cost V 4 bases and J 5 bases, with 24 bases left between them. Germline CDR1 and CDR2: SGHRS and YFSETQ. This CDR3 is CASSKWGVQHYWYGYTF. The CDR3 nucleotides read TGCGCCAGCAGCAAGTGGGGGGTTCAACATTATTGGTATGGCTACACCTTC.